The source of this T cell receptor (beta chain) is a study of Ad26.COV2.S vaccination and SARS-CoV-2 variants. Study-level information: Into the muscle, Ad26.COV2.S was dosed once or twice, 56 days apart.

The CDR3 contains 17 residues. The germline CDR1 and CDR2 sequences are MDHEN and SYDVKM. V lost 7 bases, J lost 4 bases, and 25 bases lay in between. Sequencing used immunoSEQ multiplex PCR; TCRdb keeps in-frame clones, though not all of them. The table records 350,000 to 550,000 clones, 80% to 90% of them present only once. Sample treatment: 15 to 20 received Ad26.COV2.S at low or high dose, single or two shots; several received placebo; per-sample allocation not given. The samples were gathered on day 63 after the first injection of vaccine or placebo. This chain joins TRBV28 and TRBJ1-1; possible D gene TRBD1, 6 bases. Sequencing used peripheral blood, obtained in a trial of Ad26.COV2.S vaccine versus placebo. This receptor was obtained from a person between 18 and 65 years old who received the Ad26.COV2.S COVID-19 vaccine or a placebo. CDR3: CASIHLRSQGSGTEAFF. CDR3 nucleotide sequence: TGTGCCAGCATCCACCTCAGATCACAGGGTAGTGGCACTGAAGCTTTCTTT.